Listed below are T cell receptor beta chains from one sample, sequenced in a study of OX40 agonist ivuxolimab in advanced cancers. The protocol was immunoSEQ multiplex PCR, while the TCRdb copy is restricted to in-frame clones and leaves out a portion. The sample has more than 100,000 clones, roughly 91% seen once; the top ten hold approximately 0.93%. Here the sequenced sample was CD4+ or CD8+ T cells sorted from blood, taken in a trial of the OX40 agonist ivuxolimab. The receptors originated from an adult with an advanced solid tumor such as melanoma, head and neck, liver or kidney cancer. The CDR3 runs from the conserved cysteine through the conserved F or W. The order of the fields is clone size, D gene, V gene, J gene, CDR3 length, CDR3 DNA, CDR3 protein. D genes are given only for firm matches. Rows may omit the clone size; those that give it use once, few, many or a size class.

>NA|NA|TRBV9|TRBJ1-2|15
TGTGCCAGCAGCGTAGTTGGCGGGCTTAACTATGGCTACACCTTC
CASSVVGGLNYGYTF
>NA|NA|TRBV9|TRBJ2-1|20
TGTGCCAGCAGCGCCCGAAGGGGACATGACGCCAAATTAACCTACAATGAGCAGTTCTTC
CASSARRGHDAKLTYNEQFF
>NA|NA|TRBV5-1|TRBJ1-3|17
TGCGCCAGCAGCTTGGCCTCATTTGAAGACTCTGGAAACACCATATATTTT
CASSLASFEDSGNTIYF
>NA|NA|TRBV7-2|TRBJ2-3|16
TGTGCCAGCAGCTTAGGGTTCGGGGCAAAGGTAGATACGCAGTATTTT
CASSLGFGAKVDTQYF
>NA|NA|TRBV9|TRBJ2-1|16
TGTGCCAGCAGTGTTAAACTAGTGAGCTCCTACAATGAGCAGTTCTTC
CASSVKLVSSYNEQFF
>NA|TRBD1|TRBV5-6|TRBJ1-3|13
TGTGCCAGCACCCGGACAGGGGGAAACACCATATATTTT
CASTRTGGNTIYF
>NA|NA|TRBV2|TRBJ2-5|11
TGTGCCACCCAGGGGATGGAGACCCAGTACTTC
CATQGMETQYF
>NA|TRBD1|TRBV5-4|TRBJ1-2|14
TGTGCCAGCAGCCCCACAGGGGAGAACTATGGCTACACCTTC
CASSPTGENYGYTF
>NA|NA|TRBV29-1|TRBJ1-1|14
TGCAGCGTCGATATAACAGGAGCGAACACTGAAGCTTTCTTT
CSVDITGANTEAFF
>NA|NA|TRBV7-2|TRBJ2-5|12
TGTGCCAGCAGCTTAATGGAAGAGACCCAGTACTTC
CASSLMEETQYF
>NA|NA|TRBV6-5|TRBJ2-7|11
TGTGCCAGCAGTACCCCCTACGAGCAGTACTTC
CASSTPYEQYF
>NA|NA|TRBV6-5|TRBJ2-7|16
TGTGCCAGCAGTTACTCGAAAACCGCGGCCCACGGCGAGCAGTACTTC
CASSYSKTAAHGEQYF
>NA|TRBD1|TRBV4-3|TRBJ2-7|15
TGCGCCAGCAGCCCAGAGGGACAGGGGATCTACGAGCAGTACTTC
CASSPEGQGIYEQYF
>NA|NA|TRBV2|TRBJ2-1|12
TGTGCCAGCAGTGAAAACTTCAATGAGCAGTTCTTC
CASSENFNEQFF
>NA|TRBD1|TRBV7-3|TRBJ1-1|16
TGTGCCAGCAGCCTCGCCCCCCAGGGGGCGGACACTGAAGCTTTCTTT
CASSLAPQGADTEAFF
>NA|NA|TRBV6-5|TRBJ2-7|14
TGTGCCAGCAGGACAGGCCGGGACTCCCACGAGCAGTACTTC
CASRTGRDSHEQYF
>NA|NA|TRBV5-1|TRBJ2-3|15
TGCGCCAGCAGCCAGAGCTCCCAGGGGCAAGATACGCAGTATTTT
CASSQSSQGQDTQYF
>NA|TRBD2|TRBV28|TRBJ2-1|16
TGTGCCAGCAGTTTAGCTGGAGGCGGGACTAACAATGAGCAGTTCTTC
CASSLAGGGTNNEQFF
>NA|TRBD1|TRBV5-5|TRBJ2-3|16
TGTGCCAGCAGCCCACAGGGGGCCCCTAGCACAGATACGCAGTATTTT
CASSPQGAPSTDTQYF
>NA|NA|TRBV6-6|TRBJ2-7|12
TGTGCCGTCGGGGATTACTCCTACGAGCAGTACTTC
CAVGDYSYEQYF
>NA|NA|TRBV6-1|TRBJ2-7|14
TGTGCCAGCAGTGAATCAGGGACCCCCTACGAGCAGTACTTC
CASSESGTPYEQYF
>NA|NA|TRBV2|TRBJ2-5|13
TGTGCCAGCAGTGTGGGGAGGGGGGAGACCCAGTACTTC
CASSVGRGETQYF
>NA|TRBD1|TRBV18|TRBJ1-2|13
TGTGCCAGCTCACCGGGACAGGACTATGGCTACACCTTC
CASSPGQDYGYTF
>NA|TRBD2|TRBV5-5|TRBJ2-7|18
TGTGCCAGCAGCCAAGGACGGGGACTAGGGGAAGCGGGAGGGGAGCAGTACTTC
CASSQGRGLGEAGGEQYF
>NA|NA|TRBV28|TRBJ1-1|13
TGTGCCAGCAGTTTAAGTCTCCTAAGGGAAGCTTTCTTT
CASSLSLLREAFF
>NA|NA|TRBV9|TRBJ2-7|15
TGTGCCAGCAGCGTAGGCAACACAAAAGGGGCCGAGCAGTACTTC
CASSVGNTKGAEQYF
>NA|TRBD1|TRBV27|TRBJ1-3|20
TGTGCCAGCAGTTTATCGGGACAGGGGGCCCTCACCAGCTCTGGAAACACCATATATTTT
CASSLSGQGALTSSGNTIYF
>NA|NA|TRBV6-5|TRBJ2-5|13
TGTGCCAGCAGCGCACAGCGGCAGGGGACCCAGTACTTC
CASSAQRQGTQYF
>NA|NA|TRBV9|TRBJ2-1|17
TGTGCCAGCAGCGTAGTAACAGGATACAGCTCCTACAATGAGCAGTTCTTC
CASSVVTGYSSYNEQFF
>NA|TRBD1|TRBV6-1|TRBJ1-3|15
TGTGCCAGCAGTGAAGGGGACAGCTCTGGAAACACCATATATTTT
CASSEGDSSGNTIYF
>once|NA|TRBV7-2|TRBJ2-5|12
TGTGCCAGCAGCTTAGTTAGGGAGACCCAGTACTTC
CASSLVRETQYF
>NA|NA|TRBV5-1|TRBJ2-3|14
TGCGCCAGCAGCTACGGTCTACCCACAGATACGCAGTATTTT
CASSYGLPTDTQYF
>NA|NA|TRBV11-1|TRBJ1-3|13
TGTGCCAGCAGCTTGGACAACGGAAACACCATATATTTT
CASSLDNGNTIYF
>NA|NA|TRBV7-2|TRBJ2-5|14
TGTGCCAGCAGCCCCCGTGGAGGGTTGCAGACCCAGTACTTC
CASSPRGGLQTQYF
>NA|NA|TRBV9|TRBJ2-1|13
TGTGCCAGCAGCGCCGGGGTCTCCCATGAGCAGTTCTTC
CASSAGVSHEQFF
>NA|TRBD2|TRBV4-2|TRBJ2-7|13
TGTGCCAGCAGCTTAGCGGGAGAAAACGAGCAGTACTTC
CASSLAGENEQYF
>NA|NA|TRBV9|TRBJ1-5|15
TGTGCCAGCACCCCTGGGGTTGGGAGCAATCAGCCCCAGCATTTT
CASTPGVGSNQPQHF
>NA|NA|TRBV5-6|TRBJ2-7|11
TGTGCCAGCAGCTTCGATCGAGAGCAGTACTTC
CASSFDREQYF
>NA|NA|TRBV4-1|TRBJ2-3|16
TGCGCCAGCAGCCCAGGGACAACGATAGGGGCAGATACGCAGTATTTT
CASSPGTTIGADTQYF
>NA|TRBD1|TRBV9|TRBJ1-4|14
TGTGCCAGCAGCGGACAGGGTACGGATGAAAAACTGTTTTTT
CASSGQGTDEKLFF
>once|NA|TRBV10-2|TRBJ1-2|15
TGCGCCAGCTGGGGGAACAGGGTTCTAAGCTATGGCTACACCTTC
CASWGNRVLSYGYTF
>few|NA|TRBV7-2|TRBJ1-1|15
TGTGCCAGCAGCACATTTACAGGGAGATGGGTAGAAGCTTTCTTT
CASSTFTGRWVEAFF
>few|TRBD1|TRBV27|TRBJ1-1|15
TGTGCCAGCAGAAAGCCCGGGACAGCGAACACTGAAGCTTTCTTT
CASRKPGTANTEAFF
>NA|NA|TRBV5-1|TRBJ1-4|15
TGCGCCAGCAGCTTTGCCCTGGGGGATAATGAAAAACTGTTTTTT
CASSFALGDNEKLFF
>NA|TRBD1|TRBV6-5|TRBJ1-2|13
TGTGCCAGCAGTTACGGACAGGTCTATGGCTACACCTTC
CASSYGQVYGYTF
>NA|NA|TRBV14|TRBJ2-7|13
TGTGCCAGCAGCCGTCAGGGGTATGGCGAGCAGTACTTC
CASSRQGYGEQYF
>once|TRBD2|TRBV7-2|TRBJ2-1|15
TGTGCCAGCAGCCCCATGGGACTAGCGGGGGGTAAGCAGTTCTTC
CASSPMGLAGGKQFF
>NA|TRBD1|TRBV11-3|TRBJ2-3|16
TGTGCCACCTCGAGAGGGTTGGGACAGGGGGCAGATACGCAGTATTTT
CATSRGLGQGADTQYF
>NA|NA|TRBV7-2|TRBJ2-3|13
TGTGCCAGCAGCCCAGGTAGCACAGATACGCAGTATTTT
CASSPGSTDTQYF
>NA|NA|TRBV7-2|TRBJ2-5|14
TGTGCCAGCAGCTTAGATCGGCAGCAAGAGACCCAGTACTTC
CASSLDRQQETQYF
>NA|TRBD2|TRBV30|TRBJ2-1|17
TGTGCCTGGAGTGTACCGGGGACTAGAAGGTTAGGGAATGAGCAGTTCTTC
CAWSVPGTRRLGNEQFF
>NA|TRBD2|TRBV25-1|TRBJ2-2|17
TGTGCCAGCAGTGATCTCGTGGGGACTAGGAGGACCGGGGAGCTGTTTTTT
CASSDLVGTRRTGELFF
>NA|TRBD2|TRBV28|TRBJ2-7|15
TGTGCCAGCAGCAAACTAGCGGGTAGCTCCTACGAGCAGTACTTC
CASSKLAGSSYEQYF
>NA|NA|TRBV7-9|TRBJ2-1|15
TGTGCCAGCAGCCCGAGTTCGAGGTCCTACAATGAGCAGTTCTTC
CASSPSSRSYNEQFF
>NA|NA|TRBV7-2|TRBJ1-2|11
TGTGCCAGCAGCTTAGTGGGTGGCTACACCTTC
CASSLVGGYTF
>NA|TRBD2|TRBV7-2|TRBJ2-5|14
TGTGCCAGCAGCCTAGCGGGGGACCAAGAGACCCAGTACTTC
CASSLAGDQETQYF
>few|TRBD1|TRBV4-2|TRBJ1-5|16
TGTGCCAGCAGCCAAGATGGGACAGGTTACAATCAGCCCCAGCATTTT
CASSQDGTGYNQPQHF
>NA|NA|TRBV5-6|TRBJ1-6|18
TGTGCCAGCAGCTTGGGGTTACAGGGAACGGCCCCGACTTCACCCCTCCACTTT
CASSLGLQGTAPTSPLHF
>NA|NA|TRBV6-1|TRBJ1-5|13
TGTGCCAGCGAAGGAAATAGCAATCAGCCCCAGCATTTT
CASEGNSNQPQHF
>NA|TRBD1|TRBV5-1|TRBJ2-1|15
TGCGCCAGCAGCTTGGGACAGGGGGCCTCCAATGAGCAGTTCTTC
CASSLGQGASNEQFF